This TCR beta chain emerged from a study of follicular helper T cells after annual influenza vaccination (dated by TCRdb to 2016 to 2017). In terms of the full investigation: Blood was collected on days 0, 7 and 28 after each seasonal influenza vaccination. Some subjects were followed across successive annual vaccinations spanning the 2013-2014, 2014-2015 and 2015-2016 seasons to study recall of cTfh clones. One week after vaccination, a second recruited cohort of about eleven subjects (Table S1) displayed a similar ICOS+CD38+ cTfh response. Multi-year samples were obtained from about 6 subjects, with two vaccination seasons covered for four subjects and three seasons covered for two subjects. The 2013-2014 samples were cryopreserved, while the 2015 samples were processed right after collection.

The sample's time point label is to be understood as: 2015-2016 season, pre-vaccination. Adults were given seasonal inactivated influenza vaccine (Fluvarix), and sorted blood CD4 subsets were followed by TCRB sequencing before and after vaccination. To be eligible, subjects had to be community-dwelling and could not have received an influenza vaccine during the previous 6 months. Influenza vaccine contraindications, substance abuse, HIV/AIDS, active malignancy, immunomodulatory medication and active illness such as respiratory infection were included among the exclusion criteria. Per time point, between 40 and 100 mL of blood was sampled. Circulating Tfh were defined as non-naive CD4+CXCR5+PD-1+ cells, and these cells were sorted into ICOS+CD38+ and ICOS-CD38- fractions. Either Ficoll-Paque PLUS or SepMate separation was used to isolate PBMC. Cell subsets were sorted from PBMC on a BD FACS Aria before DNA extraction.

Trimming costs V 5 bases and J 0 bases, and their ends lie 5 bases apart. The CDR3 runs 13 residues from the cysteine to the phenylalanine. Only CDR3 DNA is held: 39 bases, read in frame from base 1. The germline V gene sets CDR1 to KGHSY and CDR2 to FQNENV. Overall results and qualifications from the work: Day 7 ICOS+CD38+ clones were most often found later in ICOS-CD38- cTfh, suggesting that subset may serve as a memory reservoir. Because only about 10-23% of the analyzed cells gave productive TCRB sequences, there was no way to sample rare clonotypes. Successive annual vaccinations recalled a recurring oligoclonal ICOS+CD38+ cTfh response that included tetramer and AIM influenza-specific clonotypes. ICOS+CD38+ cTfh clonality correlated with the frequency of that population, and its change correlated with the change in circulating plasmablast frequency.

On this clone itself: Its antigen remains undetermined. No qualities accompany the bases; no much larger clone lies one base away.

To prepare the library, the immunoSEQ multiplex PCR assay was applied. Adaptive Biotechnologies carried out TCRB amplification, library preparation, sequencing and preliminary bioinformatics at Survey level resolution. For TCRB sequencing, genomic DNA from sorted cTfh populations was amplified by multiplex PCR. For the original study's pipeline: Clonality was calculated in R as 1 minus normalized Shannon entropy, and the Gini index was calculated with the R package ineq. Overlap score was the summed counts of shared sequences divided by total counts of all sequences in both compared samples. Shared-clonotype significance used Fisher's exact test assuming a theoretical repertoire of 10^7 TCRB sequences. Here the immuneACCESS table is served through TCRdb, limited to in-frame sequences with V and J called. Missing clones are a known gap in these copies; in checked studies unresolved V genes cover under half, and the rest lacks a known reason. V, J and clone size are taken as reported in that table, and D and trimming were inferred from the DNA itself. The sample includes a few thousand clones, with 82% observed a single time. The top ten clones comprise roughly 2.1% of the sample.

This specimen consisted of CXCR5+ CD38- circulating T follicular helper cells from blood, obtained on the day of influenza vaccination. This specimen's cell subset or site label, per the study, means: circulating Tfh, non-naive CD4+CXCR5+PD-1+ (ICOS+CD38+ or ICOS-CD38-). Rearrangement joined TRBV16 to TRBJ1-5; no D gene call is confident. This receptor was identified in an adult who received the influenza vaccine. The DNA reads TGTGCCAGCAGCATGAATAGCAATCAGCCCCAGCATTTT. This gives the protein CASSMNSNQPQHF. With the portions outside the CDR3 filled from the reference TRBV16 and TRBJ1-5 genes, the complete variable region becomes GEEVAQTPKHLVRGEGQKAKLYCAPIKGHSYVFWYQQVLKNEFKFLISFQNENVFDETGMPKERFSAKCLPNSPCSLEIQATKLEDSAVYFCASSMNSNQPQHFGDGTRLSIL.